This record covers a single T cell receptor (beta chain). As yet, its antigen is unknown. The PCR ran on 60 Vbeta and 13 Jbeta primers. Clones were sequenced by immunoSEQ multiplex PCR, and TCRdb holds only the in-frame ones, with some missing. This sample's table reports around 100,000 clones. This entry belongs to a study of cytomegalovirus exposure and HLA in healthy donors. Study-wide results and limits: Presence/absence analyses took donor sequencing depth as roughly uniform. From TCR beta sequences, most subjects' HLA-A and HLA-B alleles were reportedly predicted accurately.

Germline V lookup: CDR1 MNHNY, CDR2 SVGAGI (reference sequence). V lost 0 bases and J lost 2, with 8 bases in between. The CDR3 totals 15 residues. The sequenced sample consisted of PBMCs. The V and J genes are TRBV6-6 and TRBJ1-5, with D possibly being TRBD1 (5 bases). This receptor was taken from a man over 45 in good health and CMV-seronegative. CDR3 loop: CASSYSKQGNQPQHF. The CDR3 DNA is TGTGCCAGCAGTTACTCGAAACAGGGCAATCAGCCCCAGCATTTT.